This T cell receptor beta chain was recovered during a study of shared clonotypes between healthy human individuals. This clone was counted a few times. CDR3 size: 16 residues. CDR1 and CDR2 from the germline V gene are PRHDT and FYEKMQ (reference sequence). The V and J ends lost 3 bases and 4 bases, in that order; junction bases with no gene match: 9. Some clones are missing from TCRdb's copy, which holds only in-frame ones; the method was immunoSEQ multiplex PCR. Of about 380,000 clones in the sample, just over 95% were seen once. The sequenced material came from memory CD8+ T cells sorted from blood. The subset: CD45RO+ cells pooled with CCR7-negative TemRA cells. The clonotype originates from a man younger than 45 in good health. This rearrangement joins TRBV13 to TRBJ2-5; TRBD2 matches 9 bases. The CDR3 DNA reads TGTGCCAGCAGCTTCGGACTAGCGCCTAGTGGAGAGACCCAGTACTTC. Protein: CASSFGLAPSGETQYF.